Sequencing of this T cell receptor beta chain was carried out in a study of pediatric ulcerative colitis. A remark on this clone: What it recognizes is unknown.

Germline CDR1 SGHRS, CDR2 YFSETQ. The ends were cut back, 1 base at V and 3 bases at J, with 15 bases in the middle. The CDR3 is 16 amino acids. Findings and caveats of the study: Blood-rectal clonal overlap within each person was significantly higher in ulcerative colitis patients than controls.

Clones were sequenced by immunoSEQ multiplex PCR, and TCRdb holds only the in-frame ones, with some missing. The data hold tens of thousands of clones, with more than 60% observed a single time. The gene calls are TRBV5-1 and TRBJ2-3, with D unresolved. Sequencing was carried out using blood. The receptor comes from a boy aged 5-17 years with moderate ulcerative colitis. The CDR3: CASSLTQSAWTDTQYF. The DNA of the CDR3 is TGCGCCAGCAGCTTGACCCAATCAGCATGGACAGATACGCAGTATTTT.